Each of the 21 T cell receptor beta chains below was sequenced from the same sample in a study of response to subunit inactivated influenza vaccine. TCRdb re-analysed the RT-PCR reads in MiXCR, keeping a single row per CDR3 protein. The table lists about 700,000 distinct CDR3 sequences, roughly 15% of them singletons, with 6% to 9.5% in the top ten. The material was PBMCs from blood, obtained 14 to 15 days before vaccination. Source of these receptors: a man aged 50-59 years who received an inactivated influenza vaccine.

The rearrangement links TRBV12-3 or TRBV12-4 to TRBJ2-7; tentatively, D is TRBD1 or TRBD2 (5 bases each). The V and J ends lost 6 bases and 4 bases respectively, with 16 bases between them. The CDR3 spans 14 residues. This chain's CDR3 is CASSPGAGRYEQYF. The CDR3 DNA sequence: TGTGCCAGCAGCCCCGGGGCAGGGCGTTACGAGCAGTACTTC.

This clonotype has only a few counts. The CDR3 DNA sequence: TGTGCCAGCAGCTTAGGACTAGCGAACCACAATGAGCAGTTCTTC. This encodes CASSLGLANHNEQFF. V gene TRBV11-1 combines with J gene TRBJ2-1, with TRBD2 identical over 8 bases. The CDR3 is 15 amino acids. Germline CDR1 reads SGHAT; CDR2 reads FQDESV (reference sequence). V dropped 1 base and J dropped 5; count of bases not matched to a gene: 4.

This clonotype was observed a handful of times. The chain couples TRBV28 to TRBJ2-5; 8 bases are a match to TRBD2. The CDR3 has 13 residues. V shed 7 bases, J shed 4 bases, and the junction held 5 bases outside the gene matches. The germline V gene encodes CDR1 MDHEN and CDR2 SYDVKM. The CDR3: CASTPLAGETQYF. CDR3 nucleotides: TGTGCCAGCACTCCCCTAGCGGGAGAGACCCAGTACTTC.

There are a few counts of this clonotype. The chain recombines TRBV27 with TRBJ1-1, with 11 bases fitting TRBD1. Germline values: CDR1 MNHEY, CDR2 SMNVEV (reference sequence). The CDR3 consists of 16 residues. V was clipped by 1 base and J by 4 bases; unmatched bases: 5. The CDR3: CASSLLGQGVGTEAFF. DNA for the CDR3: TGTGCCAGCAGTTTATTGGGACAGGGGGTAGGCACTGAAGCTTTCTTT.

This clonotype appeared a few times. This rearrangement joins TRBV12-3 or TRBV12-4 to TRBJ2-2, with TRBD2 matching 7 bases. The CDR3 sequence is 15 residues long. The trim removed 1 base at V and 4 bases at J, leaving 3 bases unmatched. The CDR3 DNA is TGTGCCAGCAGTTTAGTGGGCGGGAGCACCGGGGAGCTGTTTTTT. Protein: CASSLVGGSTGELFF.

This clonotype came up a few times. V usage is TRBV4-3 and J usage is TRBJ2-7; no firm D call. Trimming removed 1 base from V and 0 bases from J, with 10 bases in between. The CDR3 has 15 amino acids. The germline V gene encodes CDR1 LGHNA and CDR2 YSLEER. Here the CDR3 DNA reads TGCGCCAGCAGCCAAGTGTTCGGCTACTCCTACGAGCAGTACTTC. It encodes CASSQVFGYSYEQYF.

Written as DNA, the CDR3 is TGCAGTGCAAACGACGGGACAGCCAGTCGACCCCAGCATTTT. Protein sequence: CSANDGTASRPQHF. This chain connects TRBV20-1 to TRBJ1-5; TRBD1 matches 7 bases. The CDR3 covers 14 residues. With V trimmed by 6 bases and J by 10 bases, 15 bases remained unmatched. CDR1 and CDR2 (germline): DFQATT, SNEGSKA (reference sequence).

This clonotype came up a few times. The rearrangement links TRBV12-3 or TRBV12-4 to TRBJ2-5, with D possibly being TRBD1 or TRBD2 (5 bases each). This CDR3 comprises 14 residues. Trimming left V 7 bases short and J 2 bases short, with 14 bases between. The CDR3 coding sequence is TGTGCCAGCAACTCCCGGGGCTATCAAGAGACCCAGTACTTC. It is translated as CASNSRGYQETQYF.

This clonotype has a handful of counts. This sequence joins TRBV15 and TRBJ2-1, with 8 positions matching TRBD1. Germline V gene data show CDR1 as LNHNV and CDR2 as YYDKDF (reference sequence). The CDR3 has 15 residues. Trimming at V came to 0 bases and at J to 3 bases, leaving 1 base not matched to a gene. CDR3 in DNA: TGTGCCACCAGCAGAGAACAGGGGGGCTACAATGAGCAGTTCTTC. This encodes CATSREQGGYNEQFF.

This clonotype has only a few counts. The chain employs TRBV28 and TRBJ2-4; D tentatively reads TRBD1 or TRBD2 (5 bases each). V was pared by 3 bases and J by 6 bases, with 9 bases between. This CDR3 is built from 13 residues. CDR1 and CDR2 (germline): MDHEN, SYDVKM. The CDR3 protein is CASSLGRGNIQYF. The CDR3 DNA reads as TGTGCCAGCAGTTTGGGACGGGGAAACATTCAGTACTTC. Complete variable domain (other parts from reference TRBV28 and TRBJ2-4): DVKVTQSSRYLVKRTGEKVFLECVQDMDHENMFWYRQDPGLGLRLIYFSYDVKMKEKGDIPEGYSVSREKKERFSLILESASTNQTSMYLCASSLGRGNIQYFGAGTRLSVL.

This sequence joins TRBV28 and TRBJ2-7, with TRBD1 identical over 7 bases. V shed 6 bases and J 4 bases; nucleotides not matched to a gene: 9. Per germline, CDR1 MDHEN and CDR2 SYDVKM. CDR3 length: 14 amino acids. The CDR3 coding sequence is TGTGCCAGCAGGGACCAGACAGGGTGGTACGAGCAGTACTTC. Protein: CASRDQTGWYEQYF.

This clonotype was picked up a small number of times. The chain couples TRBV6-1 to TRBJ1-1; D is uncertain. Germline loops: CDR1 MNHNS, CDR2 SASEGT. There are 15 residues in the CDR3. Trimming pared 7 bases from V and 2 bases from J, leaving 17 bases between. The CDR3 sequence is CASTQPGPLNTEAFF. In DNA, the CDR3 is TGTGCCAGCACTCAACCCGGACCGCTCAACACTGAAGCTTTCTTT.

This chain joins TRBV6-6 and TRBJ2-1, with D uncertain. CDR1 is MNHNY, CDR2 SVGAGI, per germline (reference sequence). V was clipped by 1 base and J by 11 bases, with 9 bases between them. CDR3 length: 12 amino acids. CDR3 protein: CASSYLADKQFF. Here the CDR3 DNA reads TGTGCCAGCAGTTACTTGGCCGACAAGCAGTTCTTC.

This clonotype was detected many times. V gene TRBV9 combines with J gene TRBJ2-1, with 7 bases aligning to TRBD1. CDR3 length: 15 residues. CDR1 and CDR2 from the germline V gene are SGDLS and YYNGEE. V was clipped by 5 bases and J by 8 bases; unmatched bases: 13. The CDR3 region is CASSFGTVPLYEQFF. CDR3 sequence (DNA): TGTGCCAGCAGTTTCGGGACAGTCCCCCTTTATGAGCAGTTCTTC.

The CDR3 nucleotides read TGTGCCACCAGTCACAGGGGAGATGAGCAGTTCTTC. Its translation is CATSHRGDEQFF. The chain recombines TRBV24-1 with TRBJ2-1, with 7 bases that match TRBD1. Trimming cost V 6 bases and J 8 bases; bases outside gene matches: 3. The CDR3 runs 12 residues. Germline V gene sequence: CDR1 KGHDR, CDR2 SFDVKD.

This rearrangement joins TRBV2 to TRBJ2-1; D is possibly TRBD1 or TRBD2 (5 bases each). Trimming took 6 bases from V and 8 from J, leaving 23 bases between them. Per the germline V gene, CDR1 is SNHLY and CDR2 is FYNNEI. The CDR3 spans 16 residues. CDR3 DNA sequence: TGTGCCAGCAGCTCCCACCGTACTAGGGGATCCGATGAGCAGTTCTTC. Encoded protein: CASSSHRTRGSDEQFF.

CDR3: CASSEVGISNQPQHF. The CDR3 coding sequence is TGTGCCAGCAGTGAGGTCGGAATTAGCAATCAGCCCCAGCATTTT. V and J are TRBV2 and TRBJ1-5; D gene uncertain. Germline CDR1 SNHLY, CDR2 FYNNEI. The CDR3 length is 15 residues. Deletions cut 3 bases from V and 0 bases from J, with 9 bases between.

This clonotype was recorded at least ten times. The V gene is TRBV12-3 or TRBV12-4, the J gene TRBJ2-2; maybe TRBD2 (6 bases). The CDR3 length is 12 residues. The V end was cut by 6 bases, the J end by 5 bases, with 7 bases between. The CDR3 nucleotides read TGTGCCAGCAGGGCGGGGACCGGGGAGCTGTTTTTT. The encoded protein is CASRAGTGELFF.

This clonotype was detected only a few times. The rearrangement links TRBV11-2 to TRBJ1-5, with 7 bases aligning to TRBD1. The ends lost 5 bases at V and 1 base at J; junction bases unmatched: 5. The CDR3 is made up of 15 amino acids. Germline V gene lookup returns CDR1 SGHAT and CDR2 FQNNGV. CDR3 bases: TGTGCCAGCAGCAAAACAGGGGTAAGCAATCAGCCCCAGCATTTT. Translating gives CASSKTGVSNQPQHF.

The V gene is TRBV27, the J gene TRBJ2-7; 10 bases line up with TRBD2. Germline trimming cut 4 bases from V and 2 bases from J; bases unmatched to any gene: 8. The CDR3 runs 16 residues. Per germline, CDR1 MNHEY and CDR2 SMNVEV (reference sequence). CDR3 DNA sequence: TGTGCCAGCAGTTGGGTAAGCGGGAGGGGCCCCTACGAGCAGTACTTC. Amino acid sequence: CASSWVSGRGPYEQYF.

This clonotype was counted only a few times. The rearrangement uses TRBV5-1 and TRBJ2-1; weak D call: TRBD1 (6 bases). Germline CDR1 SGHRS, CDR2 YFSETQ. Trimming cost V 5 bases and J 4 bases, with 19 bases left between them. The CDR3 consists of 16 residues. The CDR3 nucleotides are TGCGCCAGCAGTTATTACCGACAGGACCCGTACAATGAGCAGTTCTTC. Translating it yields CASSYYRQDPYNEQFF.